What follows is one TCR beta chain and its context. These data come from a study of T cells in tuberculosis. Across the whole study: CD1B tetramers identified T cells specific for mycobacterial lipid GMM. Study-level points and caveats: The stringent gate may have excluded weak CD1B-GMM tetramer binders.

Losses at the gene ends were 1 base for V and 2 bases for J; bases not matched to a gene: 4. This CDR3 region has 16 residues. CDR1 is SGHRS and CDR2 is YFSETQ in the germline V gene. Thawed, overnight-rested PBMC were stained with GMM-loaded CD1B tetramer, viability dye and anti-CD3, then sorted. CD1B tetramers were loaded with Rhodococcus equi-derived C32 glucose monomycolate. CD14-expressing monocytes were removed from PBMC before cryopreservation and sorting. TCR-alpha and TCR-beta chains were sequenced unpaired. The protocol was immunoSEQ multiplex PCR, while the TCRdb copy is restricted to in-frame clones and leaves out a portion. The sample lists roughly 59,000 clones; 81% were seen once.

Sequencing was performed on CD1b-GMM tetramer-negative cells sorted from PBMCs. V gene TRBV5-1 combines with J gene TRBJ2-3; 10 nucleotides line up with TRBD2. The TCR comes from an adult woman with latent tuberculosis. CDR3 bases: TGCGCCAGCAGCTTGAAAGCGGGGGGGCCCACAGATACGCAGTATTTT. As protein: CASSLKAGGPTDTQYF.